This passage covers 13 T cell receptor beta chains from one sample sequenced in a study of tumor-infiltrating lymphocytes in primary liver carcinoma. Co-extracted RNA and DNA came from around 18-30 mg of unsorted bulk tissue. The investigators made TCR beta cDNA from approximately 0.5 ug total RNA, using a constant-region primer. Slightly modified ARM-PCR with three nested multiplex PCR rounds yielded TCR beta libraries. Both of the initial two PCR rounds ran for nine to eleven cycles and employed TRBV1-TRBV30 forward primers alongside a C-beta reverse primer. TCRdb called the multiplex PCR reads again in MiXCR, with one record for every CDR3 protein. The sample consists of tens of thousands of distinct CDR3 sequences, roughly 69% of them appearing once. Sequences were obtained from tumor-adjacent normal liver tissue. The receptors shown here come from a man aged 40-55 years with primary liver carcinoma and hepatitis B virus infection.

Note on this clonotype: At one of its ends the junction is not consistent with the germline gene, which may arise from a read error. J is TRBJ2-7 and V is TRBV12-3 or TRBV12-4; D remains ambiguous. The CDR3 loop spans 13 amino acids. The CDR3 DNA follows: TGTGCCAGCAGTCTTTTACTGGGTTACGAGCAGTATTTC. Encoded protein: CASSLLLGYEQYF.

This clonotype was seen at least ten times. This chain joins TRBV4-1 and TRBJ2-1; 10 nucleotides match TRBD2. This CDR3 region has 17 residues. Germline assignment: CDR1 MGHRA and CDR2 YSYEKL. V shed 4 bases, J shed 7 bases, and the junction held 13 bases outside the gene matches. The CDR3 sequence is CASSPTSPGLATNEQFF. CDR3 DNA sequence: TGCGCCAGCAGCCCGACATCCCCGGGACTAGCGACAAATGAGCAGTTCTTC.

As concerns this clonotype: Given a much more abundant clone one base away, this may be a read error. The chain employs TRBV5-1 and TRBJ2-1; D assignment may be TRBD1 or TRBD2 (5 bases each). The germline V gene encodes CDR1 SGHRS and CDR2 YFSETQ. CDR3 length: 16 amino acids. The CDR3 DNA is TGCGCCAGCAGCTTGGGGGACCGTAGCTCCTACAATAAGCAGTTCTTC. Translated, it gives CASSLGDRSSYNKQFF.

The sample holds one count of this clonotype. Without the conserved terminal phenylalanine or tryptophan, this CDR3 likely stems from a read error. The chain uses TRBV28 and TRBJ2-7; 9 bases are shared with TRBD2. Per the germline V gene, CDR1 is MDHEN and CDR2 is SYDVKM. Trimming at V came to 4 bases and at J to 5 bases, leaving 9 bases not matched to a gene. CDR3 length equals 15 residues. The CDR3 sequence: CASSSGTSGYHEQYL. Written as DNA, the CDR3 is TGTGCCAGCAGTTCCGGAACTAGCGGGTACCACGAGCAGTACTTA.

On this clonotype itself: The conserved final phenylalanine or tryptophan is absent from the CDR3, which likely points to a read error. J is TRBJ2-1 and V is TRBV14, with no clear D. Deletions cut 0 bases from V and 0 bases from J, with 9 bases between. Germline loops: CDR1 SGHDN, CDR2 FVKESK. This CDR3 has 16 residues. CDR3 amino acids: CASSQEFYISYNEQFL. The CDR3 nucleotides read TGTGCCAGCAGCCAAGAGTTCTATATCTCCTACAATGAGCAGTTCCTC.

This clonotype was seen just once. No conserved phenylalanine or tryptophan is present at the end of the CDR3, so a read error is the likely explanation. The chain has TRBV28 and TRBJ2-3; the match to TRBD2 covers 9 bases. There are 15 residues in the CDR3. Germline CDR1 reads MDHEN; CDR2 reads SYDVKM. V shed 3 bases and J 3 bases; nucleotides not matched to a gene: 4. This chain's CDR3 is CASSLAGGTTDTQYI. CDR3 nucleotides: TGTGCCAGCAGTTTGGCGGGAGGGACGACAGATACGCAGTATATT.

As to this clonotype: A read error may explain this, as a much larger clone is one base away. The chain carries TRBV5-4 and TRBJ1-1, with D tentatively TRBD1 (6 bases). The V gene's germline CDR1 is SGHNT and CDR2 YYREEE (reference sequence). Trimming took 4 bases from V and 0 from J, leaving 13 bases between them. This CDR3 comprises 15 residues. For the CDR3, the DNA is TGTGCCAGCAGCCAACAGGACAGTATGAACACTGAAGCTTTCTTT. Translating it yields CASSQQDSMNTEAFF.

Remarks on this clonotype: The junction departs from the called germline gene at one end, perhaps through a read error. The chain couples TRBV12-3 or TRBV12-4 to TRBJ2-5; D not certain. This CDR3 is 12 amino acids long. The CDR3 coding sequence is TGTGCCTGCAGCTTGACGAAGGAGACCCAGTACTTC. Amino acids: CACSLTKETQYF.

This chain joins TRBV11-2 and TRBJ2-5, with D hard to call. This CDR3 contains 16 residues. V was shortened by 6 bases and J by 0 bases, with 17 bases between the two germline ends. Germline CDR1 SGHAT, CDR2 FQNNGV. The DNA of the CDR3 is TGTGCCAGCAGATGCCTGGATTCGGCCCACCAAGAGACCCAGTACTTC. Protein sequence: CASRCLDSAHQETQYF. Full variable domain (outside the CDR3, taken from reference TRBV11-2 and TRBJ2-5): EAGVAQSPRYKIIEKRQSVAFWCNPISGHATLYWYQQILGQGPKLLIQFQNNGVVDDSQLPKDRFSAERLKGVDSTLKIQPAKLEDSAVYLCASRCLDSAHQETQYFGPGTRLLVL.

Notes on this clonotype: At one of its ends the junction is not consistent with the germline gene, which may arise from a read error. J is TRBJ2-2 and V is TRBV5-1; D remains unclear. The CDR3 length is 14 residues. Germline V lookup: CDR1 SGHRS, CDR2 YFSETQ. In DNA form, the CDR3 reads TGCACCAGCAGCTTGGGGTCTTACATCGGGGAGCTGTTTTTT. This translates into CTSSLGSYIGELFF.

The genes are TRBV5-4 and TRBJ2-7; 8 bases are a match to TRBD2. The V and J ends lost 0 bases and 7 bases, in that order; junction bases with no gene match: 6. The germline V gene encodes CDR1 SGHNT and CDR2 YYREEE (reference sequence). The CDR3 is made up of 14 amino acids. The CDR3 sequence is CASSLAGGIHEQYF. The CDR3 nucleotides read TGTGCCAGCAGCTTGGCGGGAGGGATCCATGAGCAGTACTTC.

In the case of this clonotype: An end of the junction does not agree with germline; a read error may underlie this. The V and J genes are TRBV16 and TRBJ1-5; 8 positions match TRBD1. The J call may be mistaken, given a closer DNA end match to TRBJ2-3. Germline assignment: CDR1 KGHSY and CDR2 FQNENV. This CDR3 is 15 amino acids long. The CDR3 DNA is TGTGCTAGCAGCCAATCTCAGGGGGCGAGACAGCCCCAGTATTTT. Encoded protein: CASSQSQGARQPQYF.

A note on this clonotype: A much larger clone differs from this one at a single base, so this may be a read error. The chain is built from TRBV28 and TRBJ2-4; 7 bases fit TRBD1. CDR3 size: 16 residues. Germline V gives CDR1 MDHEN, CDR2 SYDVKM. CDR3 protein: CASSSRGPIAINIQYF. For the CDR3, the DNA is TGTGCCAGCAGTTCTAGGGGGCCTATTGCCATAAACATTCAGTACTTC.